A few counts support the clone carrying this TCR beta chain. The target antigen is unknown. The record originates from a study of response to subunit inactivated influenza vaccine. V lost 3 bases to trimming and J lost 7 bases, with 9 bases between them. The CDR3 is 12 residues long. General observations from the study: It was suggested by the authors that few new T cells are recruited by each seasonal influenza vaccination.

TCRdb processed the RT-PCR reads anew with MiXCR; each CDR3 protein has one entry. The sample shows some 800,000 distinct CDR3 sequences, 21% of them seen only once. The V and J genes are TRBV12-3 or TRBV12-4 and TRBJ1-1; D remains unclear. The sequence was collected from a man over 45 who received an inactivated influenza vaccine. Specimen: PBMCs from blood, collected around 5 days after vaccination. The CDR3 region is CASSLSYGEAFF. The DNA of the CDR3 is TGTGCCAGCAGTTTGTCCTACGGTGAAGCTTTCTTT.